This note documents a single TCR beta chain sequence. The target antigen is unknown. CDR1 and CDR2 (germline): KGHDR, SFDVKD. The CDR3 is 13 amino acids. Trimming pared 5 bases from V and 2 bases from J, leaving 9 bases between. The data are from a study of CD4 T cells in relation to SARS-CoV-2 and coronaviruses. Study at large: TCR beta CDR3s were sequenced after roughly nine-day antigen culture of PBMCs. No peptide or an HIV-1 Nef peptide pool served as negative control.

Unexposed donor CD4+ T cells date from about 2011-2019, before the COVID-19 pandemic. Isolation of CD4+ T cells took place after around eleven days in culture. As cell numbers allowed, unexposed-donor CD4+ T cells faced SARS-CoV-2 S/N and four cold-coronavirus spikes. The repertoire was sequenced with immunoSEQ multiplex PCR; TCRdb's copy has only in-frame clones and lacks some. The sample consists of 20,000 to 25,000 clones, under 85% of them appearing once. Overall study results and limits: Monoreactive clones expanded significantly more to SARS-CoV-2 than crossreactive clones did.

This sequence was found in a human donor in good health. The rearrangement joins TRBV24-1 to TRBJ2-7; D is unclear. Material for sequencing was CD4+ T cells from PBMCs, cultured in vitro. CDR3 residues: CATSGSATYEQYF. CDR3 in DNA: TGTGCCACCAGTGGTTCAGCCACCTACGAGCAGTACTTC.